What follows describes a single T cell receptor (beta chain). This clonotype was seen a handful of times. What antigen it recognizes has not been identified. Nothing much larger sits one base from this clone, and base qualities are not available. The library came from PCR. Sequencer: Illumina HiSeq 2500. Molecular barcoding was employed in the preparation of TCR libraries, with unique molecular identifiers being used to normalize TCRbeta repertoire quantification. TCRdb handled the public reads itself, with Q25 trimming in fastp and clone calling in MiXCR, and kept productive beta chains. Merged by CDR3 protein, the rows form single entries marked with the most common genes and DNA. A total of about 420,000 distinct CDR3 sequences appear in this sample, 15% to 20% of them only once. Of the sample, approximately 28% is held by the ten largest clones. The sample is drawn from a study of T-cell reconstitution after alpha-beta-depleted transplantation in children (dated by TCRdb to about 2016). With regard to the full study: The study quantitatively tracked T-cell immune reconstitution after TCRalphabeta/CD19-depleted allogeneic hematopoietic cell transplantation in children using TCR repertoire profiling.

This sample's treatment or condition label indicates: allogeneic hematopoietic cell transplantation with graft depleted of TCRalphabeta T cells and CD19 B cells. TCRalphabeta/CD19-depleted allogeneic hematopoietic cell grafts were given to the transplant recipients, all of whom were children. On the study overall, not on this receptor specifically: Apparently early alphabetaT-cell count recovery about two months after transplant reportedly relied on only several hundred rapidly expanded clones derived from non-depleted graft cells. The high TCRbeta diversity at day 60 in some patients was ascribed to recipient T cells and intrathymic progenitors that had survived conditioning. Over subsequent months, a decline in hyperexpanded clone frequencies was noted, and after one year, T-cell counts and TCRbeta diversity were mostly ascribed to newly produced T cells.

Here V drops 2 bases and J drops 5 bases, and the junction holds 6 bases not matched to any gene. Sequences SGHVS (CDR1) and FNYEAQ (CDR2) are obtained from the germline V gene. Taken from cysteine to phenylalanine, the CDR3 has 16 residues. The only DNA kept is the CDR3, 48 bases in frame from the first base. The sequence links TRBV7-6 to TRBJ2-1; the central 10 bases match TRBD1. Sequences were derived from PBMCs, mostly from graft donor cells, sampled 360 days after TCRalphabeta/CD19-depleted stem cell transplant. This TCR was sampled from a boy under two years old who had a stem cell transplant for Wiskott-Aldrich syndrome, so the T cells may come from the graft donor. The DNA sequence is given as TGTGCCAGCAGCTTACCCCGACAGGGGGCTAACAATGAGCAGTTCTTC. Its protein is CASSLPRQGANNEQFF.